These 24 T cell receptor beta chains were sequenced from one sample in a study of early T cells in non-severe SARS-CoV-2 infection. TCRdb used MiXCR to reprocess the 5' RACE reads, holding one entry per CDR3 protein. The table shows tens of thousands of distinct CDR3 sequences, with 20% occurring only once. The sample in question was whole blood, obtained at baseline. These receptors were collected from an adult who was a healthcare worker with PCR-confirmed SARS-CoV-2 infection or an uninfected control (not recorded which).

CDR3 in amino acids: CASSSRDRFYRETQYF. CDR3 coding DNA: TGCGCCAGCAGCTCAAGGGACAGGTTCTATCGTGAGACCCAGTACTTC. This chain joins TRBV5-1 and TRBJ2-5, with TRBD1 matching over 8 bases. CDR1 and CDR2 (germline): SGHRS, YFSETQ. The V gene end was trimmed by 3 bases and the J gene end by 5 bases; junction bases not matched to a gene: 12. The CDR3 sequence is 16 residues long.

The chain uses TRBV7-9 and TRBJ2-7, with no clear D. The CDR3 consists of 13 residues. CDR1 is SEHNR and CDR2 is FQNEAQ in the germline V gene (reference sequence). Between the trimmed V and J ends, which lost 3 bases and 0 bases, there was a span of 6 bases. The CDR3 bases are TGTGCCAGCAGCTTCATAAACTCCTACGAGCAGTACTTC. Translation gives CASSFINSYEQYF.

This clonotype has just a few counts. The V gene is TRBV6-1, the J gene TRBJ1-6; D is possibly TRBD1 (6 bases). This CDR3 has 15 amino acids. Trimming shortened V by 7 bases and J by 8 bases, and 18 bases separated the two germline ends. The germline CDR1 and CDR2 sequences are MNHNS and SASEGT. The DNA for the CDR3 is TGTGCCAGCACTTGGACAGTGCACAGGGATTCACCCCTCCACTTT. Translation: CASTWTVHRDSPLHF.

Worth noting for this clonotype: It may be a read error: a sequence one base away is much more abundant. DNA of the CDR3: TGTGCCAGCAGCTTTAGGATGGAGGGAGAAGATTTCTTT. Protein: CASSFRMEGEDFF. This chain joins TRBV9 and TRBJ1-1; D gene unclear. This CDR3 has 13 amino acids. The V gene's germline CDR1 is SGDLS and CDR2 YYNGEE. The variable domain in full, with the rest retrieved from reference TRBV9 and TRBJ1-1, is DSGVTQTPKHLITATGQRVTLRCSPRSGDLSVYWYQQSLDQGLQFLIQYYNGEERAKGNILERFSAQQFPDLHSELNLSSLELGDSALYFCASSFRMEGEDFFGQGTRLTVV.

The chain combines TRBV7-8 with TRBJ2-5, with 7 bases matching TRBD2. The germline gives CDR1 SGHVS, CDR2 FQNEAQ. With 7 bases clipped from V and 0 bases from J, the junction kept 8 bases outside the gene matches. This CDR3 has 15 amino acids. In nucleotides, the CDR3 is TGTGCCAGCACCCTCACTAGCGCGTACCAAGAGACCCAGTACTTC. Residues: CASTLTSAYQETQYF.

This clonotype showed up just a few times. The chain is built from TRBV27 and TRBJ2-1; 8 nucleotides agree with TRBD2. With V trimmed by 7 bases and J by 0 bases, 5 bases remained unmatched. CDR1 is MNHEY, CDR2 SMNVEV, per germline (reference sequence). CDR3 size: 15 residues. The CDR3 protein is CASNSGASSYNEQFF. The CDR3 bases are TGTGCCAGCAATAGCGGGGCCAGCTCCTACAATGAGCAGTTCTTC.

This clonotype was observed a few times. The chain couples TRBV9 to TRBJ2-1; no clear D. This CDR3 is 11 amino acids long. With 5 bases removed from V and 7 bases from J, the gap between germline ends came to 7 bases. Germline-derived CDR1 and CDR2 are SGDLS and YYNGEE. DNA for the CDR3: TGTGCCAGCAGTCTGACGAATGAGCAGTTCTTC. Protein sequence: CASSLTNEQFF.

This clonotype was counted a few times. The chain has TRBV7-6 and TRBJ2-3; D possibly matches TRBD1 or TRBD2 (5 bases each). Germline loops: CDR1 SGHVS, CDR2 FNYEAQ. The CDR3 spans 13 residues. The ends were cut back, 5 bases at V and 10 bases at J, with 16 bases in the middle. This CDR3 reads CASSGTKTSAQYF. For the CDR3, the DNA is TGTGCCAGCAGCGGGACCAAGACTTCCGCGCAGTATTTT.

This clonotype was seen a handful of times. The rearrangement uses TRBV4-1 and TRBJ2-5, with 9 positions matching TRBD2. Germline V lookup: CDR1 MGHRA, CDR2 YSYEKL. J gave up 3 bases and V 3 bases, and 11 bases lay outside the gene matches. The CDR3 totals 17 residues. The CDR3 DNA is TGCGCCAGCAGCCAGGTTATCAGCGGACTAGCGAAAGAGACCCAGTACTTC. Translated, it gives CASSQVISGLAKETQYF.

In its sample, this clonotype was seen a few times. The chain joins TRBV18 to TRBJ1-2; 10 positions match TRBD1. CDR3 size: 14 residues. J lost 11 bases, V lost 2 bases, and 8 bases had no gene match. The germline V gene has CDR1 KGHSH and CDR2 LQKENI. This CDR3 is CASSPEGTGDFYTF. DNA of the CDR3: TGTGCCAGCTCACCAGAAGGGACAGGGGATTTTTACACCTTC.

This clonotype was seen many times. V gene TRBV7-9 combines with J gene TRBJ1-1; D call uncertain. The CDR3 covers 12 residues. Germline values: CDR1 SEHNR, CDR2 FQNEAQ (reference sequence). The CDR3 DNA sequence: TGTGCGAGTGGGCAGATGAACACTGAAGCTTTCTTT. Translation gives CASGQMNTEAFF.

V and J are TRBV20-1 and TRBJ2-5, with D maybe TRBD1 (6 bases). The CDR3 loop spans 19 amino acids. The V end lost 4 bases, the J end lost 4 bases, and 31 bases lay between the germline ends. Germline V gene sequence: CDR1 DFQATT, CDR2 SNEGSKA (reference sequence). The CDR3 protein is CSATAQHENRAEGGETQYF. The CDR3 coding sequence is TGCAGTGCTACAGCCCAACACGAAAACAGGGCTGAGGGCGGAGAGACCCAGTACTTC.

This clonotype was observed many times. This CDR3 reads CASAPDKNSYNEQFF. CDR3 in DNA: TGTGCCAGCGCCCCGGACAAGAACTCCTACAATGAGCAGTTCTTC. This chain joins TRBV6-1 and TRBJ2-1; maybe TRBD1 (5 bases). Trimming cost V 8 bases and J 0 bases, with 14 bases left between them. The V gene's germline CDR1 is MNHNS and CDR2 SASEGT. The CDR3 is 15 amino acids.

The CDR3 DNA is TGTGCCACCCCCCCAGGGCCGGGCGAGCAGTACTTC. Its translation is CATPPGPGEQYF. The rearrangement joins TRBV2 to TRBJ2-7; D may be TRBD1 (5 bases). Per germline, CDR1 SNHLY and CDR2 FYNNEI. Trimming stripped 10 bases from V and 6 bases from J, with 16 bases between. The CDR3 covers 12 residues.

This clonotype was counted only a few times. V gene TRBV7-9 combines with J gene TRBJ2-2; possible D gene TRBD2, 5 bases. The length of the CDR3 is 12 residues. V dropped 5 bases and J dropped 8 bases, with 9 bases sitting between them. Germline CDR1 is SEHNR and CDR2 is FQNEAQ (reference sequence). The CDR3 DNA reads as TGTGCCAGCAGCCCCCCGGGGGGGGAGCTGTTTTTT. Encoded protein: CASSPPGGELFF.

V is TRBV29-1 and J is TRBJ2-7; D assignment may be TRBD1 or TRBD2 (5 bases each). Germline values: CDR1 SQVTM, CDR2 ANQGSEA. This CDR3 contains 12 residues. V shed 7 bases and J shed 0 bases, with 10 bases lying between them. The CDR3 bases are TGCAGCGGAGGGGTATCCTCCTACGAGCAGTACTTC. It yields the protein CSGGVSSYEQYF.

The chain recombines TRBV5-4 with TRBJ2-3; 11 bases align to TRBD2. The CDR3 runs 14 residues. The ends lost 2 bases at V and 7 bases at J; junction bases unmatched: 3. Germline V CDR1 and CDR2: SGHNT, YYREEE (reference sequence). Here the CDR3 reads CASSFRLAGNTQYF. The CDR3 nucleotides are TGTGCCAGCAGCTTTCGACTAGCGGGGAATACGCAGTATTTT.

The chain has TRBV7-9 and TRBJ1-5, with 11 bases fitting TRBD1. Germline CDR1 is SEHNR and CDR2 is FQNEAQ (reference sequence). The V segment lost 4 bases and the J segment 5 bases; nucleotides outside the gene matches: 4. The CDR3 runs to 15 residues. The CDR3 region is CASSSRTGGHQPQHF. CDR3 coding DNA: TGTGCCAGCAGCTCCCGGACAGGGGGCCATCAGCCCCAGCATTTT.

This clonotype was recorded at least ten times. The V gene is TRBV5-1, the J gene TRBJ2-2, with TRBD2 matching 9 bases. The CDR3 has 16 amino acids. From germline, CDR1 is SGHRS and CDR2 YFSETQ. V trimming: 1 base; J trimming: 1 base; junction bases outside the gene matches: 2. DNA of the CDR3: TGCGCCAGCAGCTTGAGACTAGCGGAGAACACCGGGGAGCTGTTTTTT. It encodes CASSLRLAENTGELFF.

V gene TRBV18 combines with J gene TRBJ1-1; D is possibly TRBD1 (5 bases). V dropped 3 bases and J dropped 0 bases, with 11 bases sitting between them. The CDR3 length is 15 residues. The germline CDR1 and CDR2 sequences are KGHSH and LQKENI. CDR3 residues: CASSPLGTMNTEAFF. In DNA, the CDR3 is TGTGCCAGCTCACCCCTGGGGACCATGAACACTGAAGCTTTCTTT.

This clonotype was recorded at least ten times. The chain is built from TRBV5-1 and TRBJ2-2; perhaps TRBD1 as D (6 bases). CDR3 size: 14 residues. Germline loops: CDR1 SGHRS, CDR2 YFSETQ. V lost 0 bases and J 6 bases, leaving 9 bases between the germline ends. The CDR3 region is CASSLEQGPGELFF. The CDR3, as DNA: TGCGCCAGCAGCTTGGAACAGGGCCCCGGGGAGCTGTTTTTT.

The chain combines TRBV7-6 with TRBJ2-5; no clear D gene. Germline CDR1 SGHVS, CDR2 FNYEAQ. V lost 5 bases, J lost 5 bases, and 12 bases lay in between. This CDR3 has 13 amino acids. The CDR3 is CASSPTASETQYF. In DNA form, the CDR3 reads TGTGCCAGCAGCCCTACAGCGTCGGAGACCCAGTACTTC.

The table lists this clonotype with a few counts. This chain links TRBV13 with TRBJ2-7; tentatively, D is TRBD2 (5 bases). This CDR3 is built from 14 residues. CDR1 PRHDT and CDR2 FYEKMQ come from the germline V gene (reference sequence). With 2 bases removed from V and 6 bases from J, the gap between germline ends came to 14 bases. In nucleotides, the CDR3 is TGTGCCAGCAGCTTAAGGGAGCTGATCGGCGAGCAGTACTTC. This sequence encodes CASSLRELIGEQYF.

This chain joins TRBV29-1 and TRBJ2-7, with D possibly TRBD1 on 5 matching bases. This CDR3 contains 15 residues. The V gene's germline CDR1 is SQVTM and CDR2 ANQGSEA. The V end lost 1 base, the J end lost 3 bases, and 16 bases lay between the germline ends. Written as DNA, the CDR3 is TGCAGCGTTGAAGTGACAGCTGGTGGTCACTACGAGCAGTACTTC. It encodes CSVEVTAGGHYEQYF.